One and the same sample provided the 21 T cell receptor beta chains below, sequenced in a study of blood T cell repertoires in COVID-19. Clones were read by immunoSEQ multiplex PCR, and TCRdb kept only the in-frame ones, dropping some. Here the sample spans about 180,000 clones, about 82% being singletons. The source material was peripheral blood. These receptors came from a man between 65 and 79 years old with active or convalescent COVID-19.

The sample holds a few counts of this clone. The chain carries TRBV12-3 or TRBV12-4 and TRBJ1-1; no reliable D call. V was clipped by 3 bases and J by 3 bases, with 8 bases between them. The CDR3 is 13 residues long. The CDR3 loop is CASSFAVDTEAFF. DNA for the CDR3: TGTGCCAGCAGTTTCGCGGTTGACACTGAAGCTTTCTTT.

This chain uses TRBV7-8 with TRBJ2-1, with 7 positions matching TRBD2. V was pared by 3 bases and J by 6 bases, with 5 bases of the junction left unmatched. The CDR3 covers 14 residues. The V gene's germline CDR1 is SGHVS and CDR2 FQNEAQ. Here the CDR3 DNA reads TGTGCCAGCAGCTTGGGGGGGGATCTCAATGAGCAGTTCTTC. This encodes CASSLGGDLNEQFF.

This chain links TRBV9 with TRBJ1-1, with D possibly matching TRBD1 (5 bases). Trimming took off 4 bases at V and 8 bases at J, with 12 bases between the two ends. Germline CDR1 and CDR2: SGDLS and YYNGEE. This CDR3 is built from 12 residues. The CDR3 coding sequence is TGTGCCAGCAGCCCATCCGGGGGGGAAGCTTTCTTT. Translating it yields CASSPSGGEAFF.

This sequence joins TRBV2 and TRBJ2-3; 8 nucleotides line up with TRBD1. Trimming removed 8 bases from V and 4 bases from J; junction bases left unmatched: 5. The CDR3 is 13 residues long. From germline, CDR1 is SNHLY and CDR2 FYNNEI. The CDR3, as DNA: TGTGCCAGCTCAGGGGGCGTCGCAGATACGCAGTATTTT. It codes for CASSGGVADTQYF.

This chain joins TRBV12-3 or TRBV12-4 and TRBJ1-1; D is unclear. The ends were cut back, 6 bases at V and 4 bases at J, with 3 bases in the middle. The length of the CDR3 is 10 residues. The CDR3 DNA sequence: TGTGCCAGCAGCCGCACTGAAGCTTTCTTT. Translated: CASSRTEAFF.

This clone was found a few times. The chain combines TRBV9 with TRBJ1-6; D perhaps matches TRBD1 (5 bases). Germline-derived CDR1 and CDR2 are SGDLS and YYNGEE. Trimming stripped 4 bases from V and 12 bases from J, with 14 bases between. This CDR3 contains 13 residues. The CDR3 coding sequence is TGTGCCAGCAGCCCGAGCGGGGCAGAACCCCTCCACTTT. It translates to CASSPSGAEPLHF.

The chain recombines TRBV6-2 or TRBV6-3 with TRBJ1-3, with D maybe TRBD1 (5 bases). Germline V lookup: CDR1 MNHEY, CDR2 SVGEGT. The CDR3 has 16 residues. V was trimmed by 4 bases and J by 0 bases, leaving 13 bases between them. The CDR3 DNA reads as TGTGCCAGCAGTTCGACAGCACCGAGCTCTGGAAACACCATATATTTT. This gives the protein CASSSTAPSSGNTIYF.

The CDR3 sequence is CASSRISGGYTDTQYF. CDR3 nucleotides: TGTGCCAGCAGCCGCATAAGCGGGGGTTACACAGATACGCAGTATTTT. This chain uses TRBV27 with TRBJ2-3; 8 nucleotides match TRBD2. The CDR3 spans 16 residues. Germline V lookup: CDR1 MNHEY, CDR2 SMNVEV (reference sequence). The V gene end was trimmed by 6 bases and the J gene end by 2 bases; junction bases not matched to a gene: 10.

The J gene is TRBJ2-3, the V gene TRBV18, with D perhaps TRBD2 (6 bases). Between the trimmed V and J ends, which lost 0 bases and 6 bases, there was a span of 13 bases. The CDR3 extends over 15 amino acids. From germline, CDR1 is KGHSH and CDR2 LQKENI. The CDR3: CASSPPAGTRDTQYF. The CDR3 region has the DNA TGTGCCAGCTCACCACCTGCGGGGACCCGTGATACGCAGTATTTT. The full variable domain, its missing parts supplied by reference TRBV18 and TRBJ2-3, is NAGVMQNPRHLVRRRGQEARLRCSPMKGHSHVYWYRQLPEEGLKFMVYLQKENIIDESGMPKERFSAEFPKEGPSILRIQQVVRGDSAAYFCASSPPAGTRDTQYFGPGTRLTVL.

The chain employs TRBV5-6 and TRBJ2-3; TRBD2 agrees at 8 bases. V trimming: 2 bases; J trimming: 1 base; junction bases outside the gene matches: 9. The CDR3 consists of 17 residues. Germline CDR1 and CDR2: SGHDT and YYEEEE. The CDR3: CASSFSGGTFRTDTQYF. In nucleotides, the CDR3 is TGTGCCAGCAGCTTTTCGGGGGGGACCTTTCGCACAGATACGCAGTATTTT.

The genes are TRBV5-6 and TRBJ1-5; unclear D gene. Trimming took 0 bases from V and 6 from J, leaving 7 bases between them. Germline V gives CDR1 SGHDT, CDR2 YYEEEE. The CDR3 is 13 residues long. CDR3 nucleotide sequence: TGTGCCAGCAGCTTGGGTTTGGCTCAGCCCCAGCATTTT. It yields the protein CASSLGLAQPQHF.

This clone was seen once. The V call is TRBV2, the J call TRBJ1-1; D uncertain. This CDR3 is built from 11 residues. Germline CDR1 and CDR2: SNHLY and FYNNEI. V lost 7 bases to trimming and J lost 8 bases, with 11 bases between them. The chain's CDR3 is CASIGGKEAFF. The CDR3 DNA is TGTGCCAGCATAGGCGGGAAGGAAGCTTTCTTT.

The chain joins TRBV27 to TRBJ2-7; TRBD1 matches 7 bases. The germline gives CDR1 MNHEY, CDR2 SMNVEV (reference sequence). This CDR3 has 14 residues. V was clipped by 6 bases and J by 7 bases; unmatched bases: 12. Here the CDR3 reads CASSRTGPTLEQYF. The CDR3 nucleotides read TGTGCCAGCAGCCGGACAGGTCCTACGTTGGAGCAGTACTTC.

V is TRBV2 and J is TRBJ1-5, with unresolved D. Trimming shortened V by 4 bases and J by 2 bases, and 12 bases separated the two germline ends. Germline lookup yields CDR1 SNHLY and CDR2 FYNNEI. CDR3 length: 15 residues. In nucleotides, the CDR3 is TGTGCCAGCAGTGGTTCCTACAGAGGCAATCAGCCCCAGCATTTT. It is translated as CASSGSYRGNQPQHF.

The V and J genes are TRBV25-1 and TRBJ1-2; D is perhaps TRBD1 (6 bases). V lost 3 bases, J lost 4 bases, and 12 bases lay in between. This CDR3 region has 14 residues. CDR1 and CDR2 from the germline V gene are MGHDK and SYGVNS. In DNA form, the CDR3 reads TGTGCCAGCAGTGATCCGACAGGCTCCTATGGCTACACCTTC. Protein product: CASSDPTGSYGYTF.

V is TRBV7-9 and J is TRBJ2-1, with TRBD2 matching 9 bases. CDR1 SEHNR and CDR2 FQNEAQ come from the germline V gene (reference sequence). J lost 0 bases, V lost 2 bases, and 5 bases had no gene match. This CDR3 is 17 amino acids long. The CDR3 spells CASSLSAGGISYNEQFF. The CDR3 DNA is TGTGCCAGCAGCTTAAGTGCGGGGGGGATCTCCTACAATGAGCAGTTCTTC.

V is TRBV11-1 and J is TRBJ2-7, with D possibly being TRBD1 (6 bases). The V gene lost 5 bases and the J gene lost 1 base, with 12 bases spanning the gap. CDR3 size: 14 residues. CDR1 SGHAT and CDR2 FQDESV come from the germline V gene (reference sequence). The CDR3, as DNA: TGTGCCAGCAGCAGACAGGAAGATTCCTACGAGCAGTACTTC. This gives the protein CASSRQEDSYEQYF.

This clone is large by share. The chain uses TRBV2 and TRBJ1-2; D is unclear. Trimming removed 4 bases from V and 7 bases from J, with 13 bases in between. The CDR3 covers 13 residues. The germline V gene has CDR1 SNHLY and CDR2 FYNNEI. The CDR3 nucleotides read TGTGCCAGCAGTGCAGATCTAACTAGTGGCTACACCTTC. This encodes CASSADLTSGYTF.

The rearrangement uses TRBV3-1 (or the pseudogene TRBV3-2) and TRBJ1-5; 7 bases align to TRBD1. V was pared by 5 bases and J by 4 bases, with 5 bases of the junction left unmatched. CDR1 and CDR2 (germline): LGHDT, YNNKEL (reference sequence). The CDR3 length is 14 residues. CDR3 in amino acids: CASSTGQPNQPQHF. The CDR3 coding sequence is TGTGCCAGCAGCACGGGACAGCCGAATCAGCCCCAGCATTTT.

The CDR3 nucleotides are TGTGCCAGCAGTTTCTCGACAGCCAAGCCCCTCCACTTT. It specifies CASSFSTAKPLHF. The chain combines TRBV27 with TRBJ1-6, with D perhaps matching TRBD1 (5 bases). The CDR3 consists of 13 residues. The V end lost 3 bases, the J end lost 13 bases, and 13 bases lay between the germline ends. Germline CDR1 is MNHEY and CDR2 is SMNVEV (reference sequence).

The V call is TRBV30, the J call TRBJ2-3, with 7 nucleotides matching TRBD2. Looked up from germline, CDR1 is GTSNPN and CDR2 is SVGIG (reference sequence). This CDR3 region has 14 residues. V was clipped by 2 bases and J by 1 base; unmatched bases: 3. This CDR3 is CAWSPSGGTDTQYF. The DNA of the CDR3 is TGTGCCTGGAGTCCCAGCGGGGGCACAGATACGCAGTATTTT. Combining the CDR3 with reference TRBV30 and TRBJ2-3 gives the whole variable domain SQTIHQWPATLVQPVGSPLSLECTVEGTSNPNLYWYRQAAGRGLQLLFYSVGIGQISSEVPQNLSASRPQDRQFILSSKKLLLSDSGFYLCAWSPSGGTDTQYFGPGTRLTVL.